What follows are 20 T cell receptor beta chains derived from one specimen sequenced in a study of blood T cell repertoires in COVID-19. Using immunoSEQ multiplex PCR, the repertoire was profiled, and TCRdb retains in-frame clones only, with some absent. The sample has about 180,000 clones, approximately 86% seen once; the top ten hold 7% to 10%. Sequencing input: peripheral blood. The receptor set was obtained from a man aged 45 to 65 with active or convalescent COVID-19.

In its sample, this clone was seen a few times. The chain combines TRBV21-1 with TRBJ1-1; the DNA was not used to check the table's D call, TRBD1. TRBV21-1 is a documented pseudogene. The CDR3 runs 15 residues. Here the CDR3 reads CASSKEGGVDTEAFF. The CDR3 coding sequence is TGTGCCAGCAGCAAAGAAGGGGGTGTGGACACTGAAGCTTTCTTT.

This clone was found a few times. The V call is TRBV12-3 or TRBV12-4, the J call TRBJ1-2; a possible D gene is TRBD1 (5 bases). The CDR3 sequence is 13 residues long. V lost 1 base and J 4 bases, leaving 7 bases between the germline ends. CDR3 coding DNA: TGTGCCAGCAGTTTAGACAGGACCTATGGCTACACCTTC. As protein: CASSLDRTYGYTF.

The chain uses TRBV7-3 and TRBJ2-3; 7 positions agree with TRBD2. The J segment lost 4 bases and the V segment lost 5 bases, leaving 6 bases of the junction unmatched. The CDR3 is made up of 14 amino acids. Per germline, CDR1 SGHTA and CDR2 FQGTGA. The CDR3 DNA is TGTGCCAGCAGCCACTCCGGACTAGCAGATACGCAGTATTTT. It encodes CASSHSGLADTQYF.

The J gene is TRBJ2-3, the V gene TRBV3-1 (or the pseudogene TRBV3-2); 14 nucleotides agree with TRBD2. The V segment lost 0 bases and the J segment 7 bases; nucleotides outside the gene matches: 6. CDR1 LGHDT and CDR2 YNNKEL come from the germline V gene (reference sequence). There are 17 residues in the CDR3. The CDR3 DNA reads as TGTGCCAGCAGCCAAGATGGGACTAGCGGGAGAGCTAATACGCAGTATTTT. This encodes CASSQDGTSGRANTQYF.

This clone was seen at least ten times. In DNA form, the CDR3 reads TGTGCCAGCAGCCAGCGACTTAGCGGGGATGAGCAGTTCTTC. Amino acid sequence: CASSQRLSGDEQFF. The chain carries TRBV3-1 (or the pseudogene TRBV3-2) and TRBJ2-1; 8 bases are shared with TRBD2. Trimming removed 3 bases from V and 8 bases from J; junction bases left unmatched: 6. The CDR3 runs to 14 residues. CDR1 LGHDT and CDR2 YNNKEL come from the germline V gene (reference sequence).

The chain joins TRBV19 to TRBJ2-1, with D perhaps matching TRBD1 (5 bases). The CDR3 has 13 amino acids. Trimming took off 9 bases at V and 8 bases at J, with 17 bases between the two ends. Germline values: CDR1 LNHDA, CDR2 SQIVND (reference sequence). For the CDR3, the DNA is TGTGCCAGCCACCCAAGGGGAAGGGATGAGCAGTTCTTC. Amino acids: CASHPRGRDEQFF.

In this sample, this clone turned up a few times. In DNA form, the CDR3 reads TGTGCCAGCAGCTTCGCGACAGCCCGGAACACTGAAGCTTTCTTT. Amino acids: CASSFATARNTEAFF. The chain employs TRBV7-2 and TRBJ1-1; D is possibly TRBD1 (5 bases). V shed 3 bases and J shed 1 base, with 12 bases lying between them. The V gene's germline CDR1 is SGHTA and CDR2 FQGNSA. The CDR3 is made up of 15 amino acids.

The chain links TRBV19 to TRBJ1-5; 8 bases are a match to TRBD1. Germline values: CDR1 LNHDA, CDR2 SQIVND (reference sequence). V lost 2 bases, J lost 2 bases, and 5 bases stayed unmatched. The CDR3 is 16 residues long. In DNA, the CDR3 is TGTGCCAGTAGTATACGACAGGGGTATCGCAATCAGCCCCAGCATTTT. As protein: CASSIRQGYRNQPQHF.

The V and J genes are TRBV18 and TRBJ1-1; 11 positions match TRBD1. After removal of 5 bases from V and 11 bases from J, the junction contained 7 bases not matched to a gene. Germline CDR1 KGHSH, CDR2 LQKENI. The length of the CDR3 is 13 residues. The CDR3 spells CASSEDRGHAAFF. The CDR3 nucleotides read TGTGCCAGCTCAGAGGACAGGGGGCACGCGGCTTTCTTT.

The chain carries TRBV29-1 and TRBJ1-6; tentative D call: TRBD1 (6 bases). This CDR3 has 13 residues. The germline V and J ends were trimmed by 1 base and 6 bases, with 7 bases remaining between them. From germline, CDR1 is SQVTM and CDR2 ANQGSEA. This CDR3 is CSVEAGANSPLHF. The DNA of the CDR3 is TGCAGCGTTGAAGCAGGGGCTAATTCACCCCTCCACTTT.

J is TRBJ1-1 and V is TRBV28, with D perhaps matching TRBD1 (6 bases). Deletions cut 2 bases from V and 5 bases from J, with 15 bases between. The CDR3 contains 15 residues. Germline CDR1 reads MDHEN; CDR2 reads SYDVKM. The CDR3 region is CASSLPQGTGTEAFF. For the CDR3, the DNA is TGTGCCAGCAGTTTACCCCAGGGGACCGGGACTGAAGCTTTCTTT.

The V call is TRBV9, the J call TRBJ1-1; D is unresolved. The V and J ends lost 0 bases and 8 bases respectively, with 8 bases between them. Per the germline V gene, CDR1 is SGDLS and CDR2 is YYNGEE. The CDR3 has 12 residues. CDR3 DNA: TGTGCCAGCAGCGTAGAAGGAGGGGAAGCTTTCTTT. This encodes CASSVEGGEAFF.

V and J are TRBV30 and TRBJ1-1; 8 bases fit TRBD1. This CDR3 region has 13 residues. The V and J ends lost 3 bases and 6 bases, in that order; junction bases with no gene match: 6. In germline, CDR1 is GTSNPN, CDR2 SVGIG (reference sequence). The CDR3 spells CAWSRTGRAEAFF. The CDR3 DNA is TGTGCCTGGAGCCGGACAGGGAGAGCTGAAGCTTTCTTT.

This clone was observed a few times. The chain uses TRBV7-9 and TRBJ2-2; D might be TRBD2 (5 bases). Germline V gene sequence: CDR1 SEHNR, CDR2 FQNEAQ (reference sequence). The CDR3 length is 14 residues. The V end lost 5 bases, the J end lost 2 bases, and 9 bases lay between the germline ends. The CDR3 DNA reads TGTGCCAGCAGCATGAGCGGAAACACCGGGGAGCTGTTTTTT. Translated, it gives CASSMSGNTGELFF.

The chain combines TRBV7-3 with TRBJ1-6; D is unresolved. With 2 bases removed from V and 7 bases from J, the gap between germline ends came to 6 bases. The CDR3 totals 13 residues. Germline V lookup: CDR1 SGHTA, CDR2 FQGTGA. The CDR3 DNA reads TGTGCCAGCAGCTTAGGGCCCAATTCACCCCTCCACTTT. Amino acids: CASSLGPNSPLHF.

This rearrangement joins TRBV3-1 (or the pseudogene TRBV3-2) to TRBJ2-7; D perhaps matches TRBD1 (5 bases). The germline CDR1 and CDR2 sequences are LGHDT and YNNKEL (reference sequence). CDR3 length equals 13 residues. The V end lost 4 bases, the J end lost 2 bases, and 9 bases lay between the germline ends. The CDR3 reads CASSLRTPYEQYF. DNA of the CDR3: TGTGCCAGCAGCCTTCGGACACCCTACGAGCAGTACTTC.

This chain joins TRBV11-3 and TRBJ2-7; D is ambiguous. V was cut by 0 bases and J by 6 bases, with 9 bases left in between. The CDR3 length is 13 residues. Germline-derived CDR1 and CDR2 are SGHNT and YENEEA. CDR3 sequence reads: CASSLESLGEQYF. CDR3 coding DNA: TGTGCCAGCAGCTTAGAGTCCCTAGGCGAGCAGTACTTC.

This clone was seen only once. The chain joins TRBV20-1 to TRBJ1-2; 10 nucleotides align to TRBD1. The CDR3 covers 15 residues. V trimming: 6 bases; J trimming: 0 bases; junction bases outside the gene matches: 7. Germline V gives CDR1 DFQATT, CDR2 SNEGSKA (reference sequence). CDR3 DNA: TGCAGTGCAAGTCCCGGGACAGGGGCTAACTATGGCTACACCTTC. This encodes CSASPGTGANYGYTF.

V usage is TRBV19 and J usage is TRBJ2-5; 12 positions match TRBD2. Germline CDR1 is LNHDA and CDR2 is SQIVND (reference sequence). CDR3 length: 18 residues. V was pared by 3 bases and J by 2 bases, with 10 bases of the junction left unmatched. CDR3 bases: TGTGCCAGTAGTATCCTCCCACTAGCGGGGGGTACACAAGAGACCCAGTACTTC. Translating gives CASSILPLAGGTQETQYF.

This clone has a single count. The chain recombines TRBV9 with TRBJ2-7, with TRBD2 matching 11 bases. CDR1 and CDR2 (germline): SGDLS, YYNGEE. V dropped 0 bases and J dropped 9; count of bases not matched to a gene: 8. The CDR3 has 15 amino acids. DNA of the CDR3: TGTGCCAGCAGCGTAGAGGGGACTAGCGGTTCTTGGCAGTACTTC. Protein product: CASSVEGTSGSWQYF. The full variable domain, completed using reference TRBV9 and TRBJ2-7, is DSGVTQTPKHLITATGQRVTLRCSPRSGDLSVYWYQQSLDQGLQFLIQYYNGEERAKGNILERFSAQQFPDLHSELNLSSLELGDSALYFCASSVEGTSGSWQYFGPGTRLTVT.